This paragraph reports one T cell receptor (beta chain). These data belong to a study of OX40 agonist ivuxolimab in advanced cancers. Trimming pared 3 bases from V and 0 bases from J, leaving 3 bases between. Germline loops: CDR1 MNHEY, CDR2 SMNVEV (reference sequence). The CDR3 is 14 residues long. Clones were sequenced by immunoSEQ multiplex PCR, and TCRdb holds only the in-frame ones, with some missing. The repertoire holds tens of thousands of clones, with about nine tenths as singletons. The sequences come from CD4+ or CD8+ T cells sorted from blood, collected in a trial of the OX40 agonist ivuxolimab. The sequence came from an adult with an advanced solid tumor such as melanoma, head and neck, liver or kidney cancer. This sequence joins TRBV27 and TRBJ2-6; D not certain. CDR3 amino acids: CASSFDSGANVLTF. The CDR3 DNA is TGTGCCAGCAGTTTTGACTCTGGGGCCAACGTCCTGACTTTC.